This entry lists 6 T cell receptor beta chains sequenced from one sample in a study of T-cell memory formation after mild COVID-19. TCRdb reprocessed the 5' RACE reads via MiXCR and lists one record per CDR3 protein. In the table there are approximately 200,000 distinct CDR3 sequences, around 15% of which are singletons. The specimen was PBMCs or a T cell subset sorted from them (not recorded which). The receptors originated from an adult woman who had mild COVID-19 (a few samples of this study predate the infection). Cell type and time point are not known.

This clonotype was recorded a few times. J is TRBJ2-1 and V is TRBV5-5; TRBD2 matches at 10 bases. The germline V gene encodes CDR1 SGHKS and CDR2 YYEKEE (reference sequence). The CDR3 extends over 16 amino acids. V shed 4 bases and J 6 bases; nucleotides not matched to a gene: 10. The CDR3 DNA reads as TGTGCCAGCAGCCTCGGGGCTCTAGCGGGAGTCAATGAGCAGTTCTTC. Its translation: CASSLGALAGVNEQFF.

The gene calls are TRBV2 and TRBJ2-7; perhaps D is TRBD1 or TRBD2 (6 bases each). CDR1 is SNHLY, CDR2 FYNNEI, per germline. V gave up 6 bases and J gave up 6 bases, with 15 bases separating them. The CDR3 length is 13 residues. In DNA form, the CDR3 reads TGTGCCAGCAGAAGGGGGGAGGAAGCCGAGCAGTACTTC. It specifies CASRRGEEAEQYF.

This clonotype has just a few counts. The V and J genes are TRBV12-3 or TRBV12-4 and TRBJ1-6; 9 bases match TRBD1. The junction had 12 bases not matched to a gene; V was cut back by 5 bases and J by 10 bases. The CDR3 is 16 amino acids. The DNA of the CDR3 is TGTGCCAGCAGTCCCGGGACAGGGAGGGAGAGCTCACCCCTCCACTTT. This codes for CASSPGTGRESSPLHF.

This clonotype has more than one count but fewer than ten. The gene calls are TRBV7-8 and TRBJ1-3; D uncertain. Trimming removed 5 bases from V and 0 bases from J, with 14 bases in between. CDR3 size: 16 residues. CDR1 SGHVS and CDR2 FQNEAQ come from the germline V gene. The CDR3 sequence: CASSESAGLSGNTIYF. As DNA, the CDR3 is TGTGCCAGCAGCGAAAGCGCAGGCCTCTCTGGAAACACCATATATTTT. Looking up the rest from reference TRBV7-8 and TRBJ1-3 gives the full variable domain: GAGVSQSPRYKVAKRGQDVALRCDPISGHVSLFWYQQALGQGPEFLTYFQNEAQLDKSGLPSDRFFAERPEGSVSTLKIQRTQQEDSAVYLCASSESAGLSGNTIYFGEGSWLTVV.

The chain combines TRBV19 with TRBJ2-1, with TRBD2 identical over 9 bases. CDR3 length: 15 residues. Unmatched junction bases numbered 9, after V lost 3 bases and J lost 9 bases. Looked up from germline, CDR1 is LNHDA and CDR2 is SQIVND (reference sequence). CDR3 DNA: TGTGCCAGTAGTATTGCGGGAGGGCTGGGGGGTGAGCAGTTCTTC. Translated: CASSIAGGLGGEQFF.

The sample holds a few counts of this clonotype. The chain employs TRBV19 and TRBJ2-3; no reliable D call. There are 10 residues in the CDR3. Trimming cost V 5 bases and J 6 bases, with 3 bases left between them. Germline lookup yields CDR1 LNHDA and CDR2 SQIVND (reference sequence). CDR3 residues: CASSRDTQYF. CDR3 bases: TGTGCCAGTAGTCGGGATACGCAGTATTTT. The full variable domain, with the rest looked up from reference TRBV19 and TRBJ2-3, is DGGITQSPKYLFRKEGQNVTLSCEQNLNHDAMYWYRQDPGQGLRLIYYSQIVNDFQKGDIAEGYSVSREKKESFPLTVTSAQKNPTAFYLCASSRDTQYFGPGTRLTVL.